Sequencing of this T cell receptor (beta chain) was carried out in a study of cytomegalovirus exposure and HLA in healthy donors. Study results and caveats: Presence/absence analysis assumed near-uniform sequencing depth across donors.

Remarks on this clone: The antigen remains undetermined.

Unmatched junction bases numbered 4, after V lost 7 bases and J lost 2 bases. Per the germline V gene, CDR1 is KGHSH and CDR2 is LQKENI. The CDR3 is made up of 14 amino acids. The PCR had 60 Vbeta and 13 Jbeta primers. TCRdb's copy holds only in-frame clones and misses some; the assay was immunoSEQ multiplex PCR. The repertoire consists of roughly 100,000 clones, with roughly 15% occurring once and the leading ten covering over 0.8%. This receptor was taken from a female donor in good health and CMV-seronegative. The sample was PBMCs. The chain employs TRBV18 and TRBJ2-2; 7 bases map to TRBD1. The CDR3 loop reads CASWTGPNTGELFF. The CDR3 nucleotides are TGTGCCAGCTGGACAGGACCCAACACCGGGGAGCTGTTTTTT.